Listed below are T cell receptor beta chains from one sample, sequenced in a study of T cells expressing NK-cell markers. Each CDR3 protein gets one entry in TCRdb, which reprocessed the 5' RACE reads and gives no DNA. The sample totals roughly 390,000 distinct CDR3 sequences. What was sequenced was blood T cells: a sorted CD56 or NKG2C T cell subset, CD4+ or CD8+ T cells, or bulk PBMC T cells (not recorded which). The origin of the receptors is a man aged 18-75 years in good health. CDR3s include the opening cysteine and the closing phenylalanine or tryptophan.

v_call	j_call	cdr3_aa
TRBV12-3/TRBV12-4	TRBJ2-5	CASSSRSRDRGETQYF
TRBV12-3/TRBV12-4	TRBJ1-4	CASSLGDPGRANEKLFF
TRBV29-1	TRBJ2-3	CSVDAPGGRTDTQYF
TRBV6-5	TRBJ2-5	CASSYGGGLIETQYF
TRBV20-1	TRBJ1-1	CSAWGGGTEAFF
TRBV11-2	TRBJ2-5	CASSLGRGLPETQYF
TRBV5-1	TRBJ2-7	CASSEIRGEQYF
TRBV20-1	TRBJ1-3	CSVLRGNTIYF
TRBV18	TRBJ1-1	CASSLPTSEAFF
TRBV5-1	TRBJ2-3	CASSTLGFSTQYF
TRBV20-1	TRBJ2-6	CSASQGAVTGANVLTF
TRBV2	TRBJ2-3	CARRYRGRPDTQYF
TRBV5-6	TRBJ2-5	CASSLFDRETQYF
TRBV5-1	TRBJ1-2	CASRGQGDTNYGYTF
TRBV20-1	TRBJ1-3	CSARTDRVGNTIYF
TRBV5-6	TRBJ1-5	CASSFSSGNQPQHF
TRBV6-5	TRBJ1-1	CASSSREGAVEAFF
TRBV20-1	TRBJ2-1	CSAPPSGTGAFYNEQFF
TRBV7-9	TRBJ2-3	CASSLAGTGADTQYF
TRBV10-3	TRBJ2-7	CAIGELGEQYF
TRBV2	TRBJ2-5	CASSEVLGDAQETQYF
TRBV5-5	TRBJ1-6	CASSLGQFYNSPLHF
TRBV13	TRBJ2-7	CASSLAGQKVREQYF
TRBV2	TRBJ1-5	CASRQGAGSNQPQHF
TRBV5-1	TRBJ1-6	CASRLGSGDNSPLHF
TRBV7-2	TRBJ2-3	CASRRQGASTDTQYF
TRBV5-5	TRBJ1-6	CASSLLGRYNSPLHF
TRBV3-1	TRBJ2-5	CASSRDIWETQYF
TRBV6-2/TRBV6-3	TRBJ2-3	CASRHENLGKDTQYF
TRBV7-3	TRBJ2-2	CASSLGHRGTGELFF
TRBV10-3	TRBJ2-7	CAISESGGGLTHEQYF
TRBV20-1	TRBJ1-2	CSARDLEKPGYTF
TRBV20-1	TRBJ2-5	CSTGARGETQYF
TRBV4-1	TRBJ2-7	CASSQAPRSYEQYF